This T cell receptor beta chain was retrieved from a study of OX40 agonist ivuxolimab in advanced cancers. Looking at the study overall: Males comprised 82.7% of the group, whose mean age was approximately 61 years (range roughly 20 to 85). Three patients showed partial responses: one hepatocellular carcinoma and two cutaneous melanoma cases. Study-wide points: Expanded clones were, on average, more numerous among CD8+ T cells than CD4+.

Trimming shortened V by 3 bases and J by 5 bases, and 7 bases separated the two germline ends. Germline values: CDR1 SEHNR, CDR2 FQNEAQ (reference sequence). The CDR3 is 13 amino acids. This clone has a single count. Antigen unknown. Using immunoSEQ multiplex PCR, the repertoire was profiled, and TCRdb retains in-frame clones only, with some absent. The sample includes 70,000 to 95,000 clones, around 90% of them seen just once. The receptor was derived from an adult with an advanced solid tumor such as melanoma, head and neck, liver or kidney cancer. This specimen was CD4+ or CD8+ T cells sorted from blood, taken in a trial of the OX40 agonist ivuxolimab. The gene calls are TRBV7-9 and TRBJ1-4; D remains unclear. The CDR3 DNA is TGTGCCAGCAGCTTGGGCGTCAATGAAAAACTGTTTTTT. Encoded protein: CASSLGVNEKLFF.